This T cell receptor beta chain came from a study of human T cells and chemical hapten exposure (dated by TCRdb to the early 2020s). For the wider study: For sensitization, 2% DPC in acetone was applied to a 2 cm by 2 cm area of upper inner arm skin. Throughout the study period of about 23 weeks, patients also received therapeutic DPC doses to the scalp every week. Patch testing was done on the upper back using Finn chambers containing 0.01% DPC, and results were scored after 6 days according to International Contact Dermatitis Research Group standards. Alopecia areata with under or over 50% scalp involvement, alopecia totalis and alopecia universalis were represented in the patient cohort, which was mostly female. The libraries were sequenced as a pool, and the TCR yield per sample differed mostly because of small variations in library volumes within the pool. In alopecia patients, the study followed how the peripheral blood TCR repertoire changed in vivo over primary and secondary sensitization to diphenylcyclopropenone (DPC), a hapten. Blood samples were taken from patients before sensitization (week 0) and then at 2, 6 and about 24 weeks after DPC sensitization. Twenty-nine alopecia patients provided blood for TCR sequencing at one to four time points (pre-sensitization, 2, 6 and 24 weeks). What the study reported, not specific to this receptor: No change with DPC sensitization was found in the number of TCRs above 1 in 1000 frequency, and no evidence of global repertoire structure alterations was found. Alopecia, a presumed autoimmune disease, was present in all patients, so the immune response of the patients might differ from that of healthy individuals. Significantly more large CDR3 similarity clusters were formed by expanded TCRs than by pre-sensitization or healthy control sets, consistent with antigen-driven responses. Patch test score correlated positively with the number of PT1 expanded TCRs, reaching significance at thresholds 8, 16 and 32 but not at 4. Repeated subsampling changed both the strength of the expansion versus patch-test correlation and the threshold at which that correlation became significant.

This clonotype was recorded at least ten times. Which antigen it targets is not known. No much larger clonotype is one base removed from it; base qualities were not supplied. The library was made by RACE. The run used a NextSeq 500. Library preparation attached unique molecular identifiers to individual cDNA molecules for quantitative, reproducible TCR counting. From each blood RNA sample, both TCR alpha and TCR beta chains were sequenced. Per the authors' processing: Samples had a median of 95,638 TCRs, with a range from roughly 23,224 to 700,000. V, J and CDR3 annotation of the TCR reads was carried out using the Decombinator software suite. For the PS versus PT1 abundance plots, all samples were subsampled to the same number of TCRs (28,000). Expanded TCRs were defined as absent before sensitization and observed at least eight times at the 2-week time point. TCRdb reprocessed the public reads (quality trimming at Q25 with fastp, clone calling with MiXCR) and kept in-frame beta chains. Identical CDR3 proteins give one entry, which carries the most common genes and DNA. TCRdb, not the authors, supplied the V and J calls. This sample is represented by roughly 110,000 distinct CDR3 sequences; 12% of them were singletons. The ten largest make up around 1.6% of the sample.

Explained via the paper, the time point label denotes: pre-sensitization, week 0. The treatment or condition label, read with the paper, signifies: therapeutic diphenylcyclopropenone sensitization with weekly scalp DPC. Blood at each patch-test visit was drawn before the patch test was applied. Eligible patients were aged 18 to 70, diagnosed with alopecia, deemed suitable for DPC therapy, and excluded if pregnant. Total RNA was isolated from unfractionated whole blood collected in Tempus Blood RNA tubes. Including the terminal cysteine and phenylalanine, the CDR3 comprises 15 residues. The read is trimmed to its CDR3 DNA, 45 bases read in frame from base 1. The germline V and J ends show losses of 3 bases and 3 bases respectively, and no gene match explains 3 bases of the junction.

The TCR comes from a woman between 45 and 60 years old with alopecia areata. Some clones in this sample may be carry-over from other donors' samples. The sequences come from whole blood, collected in connection with sensitization to the hapten diphenylcyclopropenone (DPC). The chain is encoded by TRBV12-3 or TRBV12-4 joined to TRBJ2-3; 10 central nucleotides agree with TRBD2. The DNA reads TGTGCCAGCAGTTTCCTAGCGGGAGCAACAGATACGCAGTATTTT. It specifies CASSFLAGATDTQYF.